This T cell receptor beta chain was obtained from a study of T-cell reconstitution after alpha-beta-depleted transplantation in children. CDR1 SNHLY and CDR2 FYNNEI come from the germline V gene. CDR3 size: 13 residues. Trimming left V 3 bases short and J 10 bases short, with 13 bases between. Unique molecular identifiers tagged the TCRbeta library. One entry per CDR3 protein, called by TCRdb with MiXCR from the PCR reads. The table records 380,000 or so distinct CDR3 sequences, 10% to 15% of them present only once. This clonotype was seen more than once but under ten times. The TCR comes from a human donor who donated a stem cell graft to a child with Fanconi anemia. The V and J genes are TRBV2 and TRBJ1-5, with D possibly TRBD1 on 5 matching bases. The sequencing used PBMCs, collected from the stem cell graft. Written as DNA, the CDR3 is TGTGCCAGCAGTGAGGGGGAGGGACGACCCCAGCATTTT. Protein product: CASSEGEGRPQHF.